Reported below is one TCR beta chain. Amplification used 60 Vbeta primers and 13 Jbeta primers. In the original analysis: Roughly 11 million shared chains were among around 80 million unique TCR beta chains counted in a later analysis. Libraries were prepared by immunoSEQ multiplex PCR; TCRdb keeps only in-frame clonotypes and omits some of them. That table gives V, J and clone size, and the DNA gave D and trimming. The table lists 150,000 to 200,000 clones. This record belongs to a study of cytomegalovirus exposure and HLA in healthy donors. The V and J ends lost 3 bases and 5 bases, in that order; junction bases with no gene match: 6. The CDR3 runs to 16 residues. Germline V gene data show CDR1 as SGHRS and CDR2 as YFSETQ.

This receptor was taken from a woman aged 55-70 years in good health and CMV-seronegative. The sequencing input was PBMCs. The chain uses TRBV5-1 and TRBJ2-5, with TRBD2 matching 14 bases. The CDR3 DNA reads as TGCGCCAGCAGCTCTGGGACTAGCGGGAGTTGGGAGACCCAGTACTTC. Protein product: CASSSGTSGSWETQYF.